This T cell receptor beta chain was sequenced during a study of immune evolution from preneoplasia to lung adenocarcinoma. Notes on the study in general: Later-stage lesions appeared to have more T cells, more diversity, less clonality. Top clone share appeared to fall from AAH through AIS, MIA, adenocarcinoma.

The CDR3 is 13 amino acids. The germline CDR1 and CDR2 sequences are SNHLY and FYNNEI. V lost 5 bases and J lost 4, with 9 bases in between. A note on this clone: Its antigen is not identified.

Sequenced by immunoSEQ multiplex PCR; TCRdb stores in-frame clones only, minus some. Of a few thousand clones listed, 79% are singletons. The chain has TRBV2 and TRBJ1-5; perhaps TRBD1 as D (5 bases). The sample taken for sequencing was FFPE invasive lung adenocarcinoma tissue. This TCR came from a person between 40 and 59 years old with lung adenocarcinoma. Some clones in this sample may be carry-over from other donors' samples. CDR3 in amino acids: CASSWDPNQPQHF. For the CDR3, the DNA is TGTGCCAGCAGTTGGGACCCGAATCAGCCCCAGCATTTT. Variable domain in full (rest from reference TRBV2 and TRBJ1-5): EPEVTQTPSHQVTQMGQEVILRCVPISNHLYFYWYRQILGQKVEFLVSFYNNEISEKSEIFDDQFSVERPDGSNFTLKIRSTKLEDSAMYFCASSWDPNQPQHFGDGTRLSIL.